Listed below are T cell receptor beta chains from one sample, sequenced in a study of persistence of HIV-infected CD4 T cells. Their cognate antigens are unknown. Measured with immunoSEQ multiplex PCR; TCRdb has only the in-frame clones, and not every one. Of about 40,000 clones in the sample, approximately 80% were seen once. The starting material was CD4+ T cells sorted from PBMCs after approximately 19-hour stimulation, obtained from a patient who received antiretroviral therapy. The receptor source for this set is an adult man with HIV who was CMV-seropositive. CDR3s include the opening cysteine and the closing phenylalanine or tryptophan. The D gene is left open where the match is weak.

>TRBV5-1|TRBJ1-2|TRBD1
CASSLGQGAFRF
TGCGCCAGCAGCCTGGGACAGGGGGCCTTCCGCTTC
>TRBV27|TRBJ1-6|-
CASSPGPARVNSPLHF
TGTGCCAGCAGTCCCGGACCAGCTAGGGTTAATTCACCCCTCCACTTT
>TRBV7-6|TRBJ1-2|-
CASSERPEGYGYTF
TGTGCCAGCAGCGAACGACCGGAAGGCTATGGCTACACCTTC
>TRBV19|TRBJ1-5|TRBD1
CASSRGTGGSQPQHF
TGTGCCAGTAGCAGGGGGACAGGGGGGAGTCAGCCCCAGCATTTT
>TRBV9|TRBJ2-1|-
CASSVETGSFSYNEQFF
TGTGCCAGCAGCGTAGAAACAGGGTCCTTCTCCTACAATGAGCAGTTCTTC
>TRBV6-4|TRBJ2-2|TRBD2
CASSRDYANTGELFF
TGTGCCAGCAGTCGGGACTACGCGAACACCGGGGAGCTGTTTTTT
>TRBV5-1|TRBJ2-3|-
CASSLEGTWGTDTQYF
TGCGCCAGCAGCTTGGAAGGGACATGGGGCACAGATACGCAGTATTTT
>TRBV5-1|TRBJ2-3|TRBD1
CASRKQGTTDTQYF
TGCGCCAGCAGGAAACAGGGGACCACAGATACGCAGTATTTT
>TRBV20-1|TRBJ2-1|-
CSAKNALEFF
TGCAGTGCTAAGAATGCTTTGGAGTTCTTC
>TRBV7-9|TRBJ2-3|-
CASHGFTDTQYF
TGTGCCAGCCATGGGTTCACAGATACGCAGTATTTT
>TRBV27|TRBJ1-1|-
CASSLGQYTEAFF
TGTGCCAGCAGTTTAGGTCAGTACACTGAAGCTTTCTTT
>TRBV4-2|TRBJ2-7|-
CASSHVTSKGPYEQYF
TGTGCCAGCAGTCATGTAACTAGCAAGGGTCCCTACGAGCAGTACTTC
>TRBV6-5|TRBJ1-2|TRBD1
CASSYGQGASNYGYTF
TGTGCCAGCAGTTACGGACAGGGGGCGTCAAACTATGGCTACACCTTC
>TRBV28|TRBJ2-7|-
CASTSLASEQYF
TGTGCCAGCACCTCGTTGGCAAGCGAGCAGTACTTC
>TRBV28|TRBJ2-5|TRBD1
CASRMDRAEETQYF
TGTGCCAGCAGGATGGACAGGGCTGAAGAGACCCAGTACTTC
>TRBV18|TRBJ1-1|-
CASSKGQMNTEAFF
TGTGCCAGCTCAAAGGGGCAGATGAACACTGAAGCTTTCTTT
>TRBV7-9|TRBJ1-2|-
CASSSQTDYGYTF
TGTGCCAGCAGCTCCCAAACCGACTATGGCTACACCTTC
>TRBV5-5|TRBJ2-3|TRBD1
CASSARQGRTEDTQYF
TGTGCCAGCAGCGCCCGACAGGGAAGGACGGAAGATACGCAGTATTTT
>TRBV5-4|TRBJ1-2|TRBD1
CASSFGTGVSGYTF
TGTGCCAGCAGCTTCGGGACAGGGGTTAGTGGCTACACCTTC
>TRBV24-1|TRBJ2-3|-
CATSDFTWSSTSTDTQYF
TGTGCCACCAGTGATTTTACCTGGTCCTCTACTAGCACAGATACGCAGTATTTT
>TRBV5-1|TRBJ1-4|-
CASSLRAQVNNEKLFF
TGCGCCAGCAGTCTCCGAGCTCAGGTTAATAATGAAAAACTGTTTTTT
>TRBV3-1/TRBV3-2|TRBJ2-7|TRBD1
CASSPQGDEQYF
TGTGCCAGCAGCCCTCAGGGGGACGAGCAGTACTTC